The sequence of this T cell receptor beta chain was determined in a study of cytomegalovirus exposure and HLA in healthy donors. Study findings and constraints: Later examination showed HLA-associated TCR beta chains had greater clonal expansion than equally common others.

With 6 bases removed from V and 0 bases from J, the gap between germline ends came to 11 bases. The CDR3 runs to 14 residues. The germline gives CDR1 SGHTA, CDR2 FQGNSA. As regards this clone: Its antigen is not identified.

Use of 60 Vbeta and 13 Jbeta primers characterized the PCR. Sequencing used immunoSEQ multiplex PCR; TCRdb keeps in-frame clones, though not all of them. The data contain 100,000 or so clones, around three quarters of them singletons. The chain recombines TRBV7-2 with TRBJ1-2, with D hard to call. This receptor was taken from a female donor in good health and CMV-seropositive. The sequenced sample was PBMCs. Here the CDR3 DNA reads TGTGCCAGCAGGCAGACATCCTCTAACTATGGCTACACCTTC. It codes for CASRQTSSNYGYTF.